Described below is a single TCR beta chain sequence and its context. The table lists this clone with a count of one. The antigen it binds to is not known. One base away there is no much larger clone; base qualities are not given. This specimen belongs to a study of control samples from healthy donors and cancer patients (dated by TCRdb to between 2020 and 2021). Trimming takes 6 bases from V and 2 bases from J, and the germline ends sit 22 bases apart. The germline V gene (reference sequence) gives CDR1 as PRHDT and CDR2 as FYEKMQ. The CDR3, from cysteine to phenylalanine, totals 17 residues. Only the CDR3 DNA stays, 51 bases, in frame from base 1. The library relied on the immunoSEQ multiplex PCR assay. TCRdb holds this immuneACCESS table with in-frame rearrangements only. Some clones are missing; in checked studies, unresolved V genes explain under half, and the rest has no known cause. The sample table shows 100,000 to 150,000 clones, and around 90% are seen once. Of the sample, less than 6% is held by the ten largest clones.

This receptor chain uses TRBV13 and TRBJ2-5; the D region possibly corresponds to TRBD1 (6 bases align). The TCR comes from a man aged 18 to 35 in good health. The sample taken for sequencing was blood. CDR3 reads: CASSQITWGLKQETQYF. The nucleotide sequence reads as follows: TGTGCCAGCAGTCAAATAACCTGGGGGCTGAAACAAGAGACCCAGTACTTC.